Given below is one TCR beta chain in context. This clonotype showed up many times. It has no known antigen specificity. Nothing much larger sits one base from this clone, and base qualities are not available. The sample originates from a study of early T cells in non-severe SARS-CoV-2 infection (dated by TCRdb to about 2021). Some background on the complete study: Bulk RNA from unsorted whole blood was used for TCR sequencing, so alpha and beta chains could not be paired.

Trimming removed 5 bases from V and 4 bases from J; the gene matches leave 9 bases unexplained. Spanning cysteine to phenylalanine, the CDR3 consists of 15 amino acids. Only the CDR3 part of the read is kept: 45 bases, read in frame from the first base. CDR1 LNHDA and CDR2 SQIVND were looked up in the germline V gene (reference sequence). A case-control design nested within a healthcare worker cohort in London, UK, was used, with weekly nasopharyngeal swab PCR tests and blood sampling performed. Healthcare workers were recruited during the week of the UK lockdown, between 23 and 31 March 2020, and followed weekly for up to about 15 weeks. Library preparation employed 5' RACE. Data came from a NextSeq 500. To correct for sequencing error and PCR bias, the TCR library protocol tagged individual cDNA molecules with unique molecular identifiers. Sequencing covered both TCR alpha and beta chains, and within each sample the abundances of alpha and beta sequences were tightly co-correlated. Concerning the study's data processing: Decombinator V4 was used to annotate TCR sequences for V gene, J gene and CDR3. Expanded TCRs were defined as changing significantly between any two time points under a Poisson model with p below 0.0001. TCR abundances were normalised to the total number of TCRs sequenced per sample and were expressed as counts per million. TRAV1-2 paired with TRAJ12, TRAJ20 or TRAJ33 defined MAIT TCRs, while TRAV10 paired with TRAJ18 defined iNKT TCRs. VDJdb, accessed on 1 November 2021, was searched for TCRs annotated for CMV, EBV and SARS-CoV-2, and TCRs annotated for more than one antigen were excluded. TCRdb ran its own pipeline on the public reads, namely fastp trimming at Q25 and MiXCR clone calling, and kept in-frame beta chains. Each CDR3 protein appears once, grouped with its most common genes and DNA. What appears here as the V and J calls and clone size reflects TCRdb's work, not the paper's. The sample includes roughly 65,000 distinct CDR3 sequences, with roughly a tenth observed a single time. Of the sample, around 6.1% falls within the top ten clones.

Results the study describes overall, beyond this receptor: Matching against VDJdb was skewed toward anti-spike CD8 responses, likely underestimated virus-specific expansions, and missed private and CD4 specificities.

Recombination joined TRBV19 with TRBJ2-7, and 9 bases in between align with TRBD1. The specimen was whole blood. The sequence was obtained from an adult who was a healthcare worker with PCR-confirmed SARS-CoV-2 infection or an uninfected control (not recorded which). The CDR3 protein is CASSVSGTGSYEQYF. The DNA sequence reads TGTGCCAGTAGTGTATCCGGGACAGGGAGTTACGAGCAGTACTTC.